The 18 T cell receptor beta chains below were found in one sample sequenced in a study of shared clonotypes between healthy human individuals. TCRdb keeps only in-frame clones here, not all; method: immunoSEQ multiplex PCR. This table holds about 87,000 clones, over 40% found once. Sequencing input: PBMCs. The receptors originated from a woman aged 40 to 50 in good health. Some clones in this sample may be carry-over from other donors' samples.

This clone was detected many times. This rearrangement joins TRBV5-4 to TRBJ2-7; the D is unclear. The CDR3 has 14 amino acids. The germline V gene has CDR1 SGHNT and CDR2 YYREEE (reference sequence). Trimming stripped 0 bases from V and 2 bases from J, with 9 bases between. The CDR3: CASSLALGPYEQYF. Written as DNA, the CDR3 is TGTGCCAGCAGCTTGGCCCTCGGACCCTACGAGCAGTACTTC.

This clone was recorded a few times. This chain uses TRBV30 with TRBJ1-2; 8 bases align to TRBD1. J was trimmed by 5 bases and V by 5 bases; bases with no gene match: 1. Germline V gene lookup returns CDR1 GTSNPN and CDR2 SVGIG (reference sequence). The CDR3 sequence is 11 residues long. CDR3 DNA: TGTGCCTGGGGGACAGGATATGGCTACACCTTC. Encoded protein: CAWGTGYGYTF.

The J gene is TRBJ2-1, the V gene TRBV30; TRBD2 might be the D (5 bases). Germline V lookup: CDR1 GTSNPN, CDR2 SVGIG (reference sequence). Trimming stripped 5 bases from V and 7 bases from J, with 12 bases between. The CDR3 is 12 residues long. DNA of the CDR3: TGTGCCTGGGCGGAGGTAGGAAATGAGCAGTTCTTC. Protein: CAWAEVGNEQFF.

The chain couples TRBV6-5 to TRBJ2-5; tentative D call: TRBD2 (5 bases). The end of the DNA fits TRBJ2-7 better, so the J call may be wrong. The germline V gene encodes CDR1 MNHEY and CDR2 SVGAGI. The CDR3 loop spans 11 amino acids. For the CDR3, the DNA is TGTGCCAGTGGAAGGGAGTACGAGCAGTACTTC. Translating it yields CASGREYEQYF.

This clone was seen repeatedly, ten times or more. The chain has TRBV2 and TRBJ1-2, with a tentative D call TRBD1 (6 bases). The germline V gene encodes CDR1 SNHLY and CDR2 FYNNEI. V dropped 7 bases and J dropped 2 bases, with 20 bases sitting between them. CDR3 size: 16 residues. The CDR3 protein is CASKGDSLRSNYGYTF. The CDR3 nucleotides are TGTGCCAGCAAGGGGGACTCACTACGCTCCAACTATGGCTACACCTTC. The full variable domain, its missing parts supplied by reference TRBV2 and TRBJ1-2, is EPEVTQTPSHQVTQMGQEVILRCVPISNHLYFYWYRQILGQKVEFLVSFYNNEISEKSEIFDDQFSVERPDGSNFTLKIRSTKLEDSAMYFCASKGDSLRSNYGYTFGSGTRLTVV.

The chain links TRBV29-1 to TRBJ2-5; perhaps TRBD2 as D (6 bases). V was cut by 4 bases and J by 5 bases, with 11 bases left in between. Germline CDR1 is SQVTM and CDR2 is ANQGSEA. This CDR3 comprises 12 residues. The CDR3, as DNA: TGCAGCGTTGGACCGGGGAGGGAGACCCAGTACTTC. Its protein product is CSVGPGRETQYF.

As to this clone: This sequence is one base from a far larger clone and is likely a read error. This chain links TRBV27 with TRBJ1-2, with a possible D match to TRBD1 (6 bases). CDR1 MNHEY and CDR2 SMNVEV come from the germline V gene (reference sequence). This CDR3 comprises 14 residues. The CDR3 nucleotides read TGTGCCGGCAGTTTACAGTGGCAGGGGTATGGCTACACCTTC. Its translation: CAGSLQWQGYGYTF.

This clone has at least ten counts. The rearrangement joins TRBV2 to TRBJ1-4; D not resolved. With 3 bases removed from V and 1 base from J, the gap between germline ends came to 3 bases. This CDR3 has 13 residues. Germline CDR1 and CDR2: SNHLY and FYNNEI. CDR3 bases: TGTGCCAGCAGTGACAGAACTAATGAAAAACTGTTTTTT. Protein sequence: CASSDRTNEKLFF.

The gene calls are TRBV5-1 and TRBJ2-1; D is possibly TRBD2 (5 bases). Germline loops: CDR1 SGHRS, CDR2 YFSETQ. V was pared by 0 bases and J by 6 bases, with 13 bases between. The CDR3 has 15 residues. CDR3 sequence (DNA): TGCGCCAGCAGCTTGGTTCCGGGGTTAGGCAATGAGCAGTTCTTC. Translating it yields CASSLVPGLGNEQFF.

This clone has a count of ten or more. V usage is TRBV30 and J usage is TRBJ2-5; tentatively, D is TRBD1 (8 bases). CDR1 and CDR2 (germline): GTSNPN, SVGIG (reference sequence). This CDR3 region has 16 residues. With 1 base removed from V and 5 bases from J, the gap between germline ends came to 20 bases. CDR3 region: CAWSAGQGGVWETQYF. CDR3 in DNA: TGTGCCTGGAGTGCTGGACAGGGAGGGGTTTGGGAGACCCAGTACTTC.

The V gene is TRBV25-1, the J gene TRBJ1-1; D gene uncertain. The CDR3 spans 16 residues. V gave up 0 bases and J gave up 3 bases, with 14 bases separating them. CDR1 is MGHDK, CDR2 SYGVNS, per germline. CDR3 residues: CASSEYAPSGDTEAFF. The CDR3 nucleotides are TGTGCCAGCAGTGAATATGCCCCCAGTGGGGACACTGAAGCTTTCTTT.

The rearrangement joins TRBV2 to TRBJ2-4; either TRBD1 or TRBD2 may supply D (5 bases each). CDR3 length: 14 amino acids. Germline V CDR1 and CDR2: SNHLY, FYNNEI. The V end lost 2 bases, the J end lost 4 bases, and 9 bases lay between the germline ends. The CDR3 is CASSEWGRKNIQYF. In DNA form, the CDR3 reads TGTGCCAGCAGTGAATGGGGGAGAAAAAACATTCAGTACTTC.

This clone showed up many times. Other DNA sequences in the same sample also yield this CDR3. V gene TRBV30 combines with J gene TRBJ2-1; TRBD1 agrees at 7 bases. CDR3 length: 13 amino acids. Germline V gene lookup returns CDR1 GTSNPN and CDR2 SVGIG (reference sequence). The J segment lost 3 bases and the V segment lost 1 base, leaving 0 bases of the junction unmatched. CDR3 loop: CAWSGDSYNEQFF. The CDR3 DNA reads as TGTGCCTGGAGTGGGGACAGCTACAATGAGCAGTTCTTC.

For this clone: It differs at one base from a far larger clone, so likely a read error. Other DNA sequences in this sample translate to the same CDR3. The chain combines TRBV28 with TRBJ2-7, with TRBD1 matching over 7 bases. CDR3 length equals 14 residues. In germline, CDR1 is MDHEN, CDR2 SYDVKM. CDR3 amino acids: CASNPGDSRYEQYF. The CDR3 DNA sequence: TGCGCCAGCAACCCCGGGGACAGCCGCTACGAGCAGTACTTC.

The gene calls are TRBV28 and TRBJ2-7; D is unresolved. Trimming took off 3 bases at V and 4 bases at J, with 7 bases between the two ends. The CDR3 runs 12 residues. Germline loops: CDR1 MDHEN, CDR2 SYDVKM. CDR3 in DNA: TGTGCCAGCAGTTTGACGCAGTACGAGCAGTACTTC. It encodes CASSLTQYEQYF.

This sequence joins TRBV10-1 and TRBJ2-7, with D possibly TRBD2 on 6 matching bases. Trimming removed 3 bases at V and 7 bases at J, with 13 bases between. Germline loops: CDR1 WNHNN, CDR2 SYGVQD (reference sequence). This CDR3 comprises 13 residues. In nucleotides, the CDR3 is TGCGCCAGCAGTGATCGGGACTCGATAGAGCAGTACTTC. Its protein is CASSDRDSIEQYF.

This clone has ten or more counts. This rearrangement joins TRBV2 to TRBJ2-2; the D is unclear. Per the germline V gene, CDR1 is SNHLY and CDR2 is FYNNEI. There are 15 residues in the CDR3. V was pared by 5 bases and J by 6 bases, with 16 bases between. The CDR3 loop reads CASSNFLIVSGELFF. In DNA, the CDR3 is TGTGCCAGCAGTAATTTCCTTATAGTCTCCGGGGAGCTGTTTTTT.

In the case of this clone: A far larger clone lies a single base away; this is likely a read error. The conserved closing phenylalanine or tryptophan is absent in this CDR3, likely reflecting a read error. The chain recombines TRBV30 with TRBJ1-1, with D possibly TRBD1 on 5 matching bases. CDR1 is GTSNPN and CDR2 is SVGIG in the germline V gene (reference sequence). CDR3 length equals 11 residues. Trimming stripped 5 bases from V and 6 bases from J, with 10 bases between. This CDR3 is CAWGAVAEAFL. The CDR3 DNA reads TGTGCCTGGGGGGCTGTGGCTGAAGCTTTCCTT.